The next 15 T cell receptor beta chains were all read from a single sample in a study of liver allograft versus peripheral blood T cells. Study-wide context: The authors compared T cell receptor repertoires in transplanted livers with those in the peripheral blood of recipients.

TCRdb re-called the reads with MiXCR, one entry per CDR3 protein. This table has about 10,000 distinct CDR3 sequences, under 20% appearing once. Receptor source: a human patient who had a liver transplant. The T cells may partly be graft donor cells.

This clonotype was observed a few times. CDR3 residues: CASSTQGGTEAFF. CDR3 DNA: TGTGCCAGCAGTACCCAGGGCGGCACTGAAGCTTTCTTT. The J gene is TRBJ1-1, the V gene TRBV12-3 or TRBV12-4; TRBD1 might be the D (5 bases). The CDR3 is 13 amino acids. V shed 5 bases and J shed 4 bases, with 11 bases lying between them.

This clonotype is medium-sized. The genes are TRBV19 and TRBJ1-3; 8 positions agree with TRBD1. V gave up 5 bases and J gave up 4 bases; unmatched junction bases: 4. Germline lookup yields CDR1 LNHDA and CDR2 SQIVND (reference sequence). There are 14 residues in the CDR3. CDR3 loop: CASSHRDRGNTIYF. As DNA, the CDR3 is TGTGCCAGTAGTCACCGGGACAGGGGAAACACCATATATTTT.

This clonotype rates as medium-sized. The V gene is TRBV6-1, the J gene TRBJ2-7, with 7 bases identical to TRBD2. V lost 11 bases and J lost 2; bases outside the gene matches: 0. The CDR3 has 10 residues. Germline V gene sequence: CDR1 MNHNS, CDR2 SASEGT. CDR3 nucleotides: TGTGCCGCGGGGGCCTACGAGCAGTACTTC. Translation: CAAGAYEQYF.

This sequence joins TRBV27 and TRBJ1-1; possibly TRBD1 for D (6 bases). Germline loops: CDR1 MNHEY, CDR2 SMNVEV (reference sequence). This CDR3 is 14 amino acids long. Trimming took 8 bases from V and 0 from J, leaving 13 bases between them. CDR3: CASRGTSMNTEAFF. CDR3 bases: TGTGCCAGCCGCGGGACATCCATGAACACTGAAGCTTTCTTT.

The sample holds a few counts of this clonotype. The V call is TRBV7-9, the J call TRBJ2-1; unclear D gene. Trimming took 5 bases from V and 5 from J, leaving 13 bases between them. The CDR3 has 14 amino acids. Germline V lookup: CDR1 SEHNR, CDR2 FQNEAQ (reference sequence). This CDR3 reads CASSPPPGDNEQFF. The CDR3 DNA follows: TGTGCCAGCAGCCCTCCCCCAGGAGACAATGAGCAGTTCTTC.

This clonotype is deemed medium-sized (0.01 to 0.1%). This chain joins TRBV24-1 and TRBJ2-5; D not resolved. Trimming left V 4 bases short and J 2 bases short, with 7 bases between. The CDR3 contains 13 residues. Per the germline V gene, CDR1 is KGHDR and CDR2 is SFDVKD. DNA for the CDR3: TGTGCCACCAGTGACTCCCTACAAGAGACCCAGTACTTC. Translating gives CATSDSLQETQYF.

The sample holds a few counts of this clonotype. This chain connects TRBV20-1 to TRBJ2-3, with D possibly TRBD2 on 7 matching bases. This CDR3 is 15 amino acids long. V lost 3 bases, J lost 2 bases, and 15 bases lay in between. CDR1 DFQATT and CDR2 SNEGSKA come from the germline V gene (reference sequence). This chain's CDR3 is CSASEGGALTDTQYF. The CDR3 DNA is TGCAGTGCTAGTGAGGGGGGGGCTCTCACAGATACGCAGTATTTT.

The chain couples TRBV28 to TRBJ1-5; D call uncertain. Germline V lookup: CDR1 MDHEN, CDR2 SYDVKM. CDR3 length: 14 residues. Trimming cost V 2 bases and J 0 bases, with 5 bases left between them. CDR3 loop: CASSLHFSNQPQHF. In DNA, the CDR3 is TGTGCCAGCAGTTTACACTTTAGCAATCAGCCCCAGCATTTT. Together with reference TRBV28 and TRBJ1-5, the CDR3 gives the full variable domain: DVKVTQSSRYLVKRTGEKVFLECVQDMDHENMFWYRQDPGLGLRLIYFSYDVKMKEKGDIPEGYSVSREKKERFSLILESASTNQTSMYLCASSLHFSNQPQHFGDGTRLSIL.

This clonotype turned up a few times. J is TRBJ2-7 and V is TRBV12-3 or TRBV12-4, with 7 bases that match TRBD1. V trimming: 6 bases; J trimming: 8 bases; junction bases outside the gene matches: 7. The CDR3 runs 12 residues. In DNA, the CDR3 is TGTGCCAGCAGCGGCGACAGGGCCAAGCAGTACTTC. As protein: CASSGDRAKQYF.

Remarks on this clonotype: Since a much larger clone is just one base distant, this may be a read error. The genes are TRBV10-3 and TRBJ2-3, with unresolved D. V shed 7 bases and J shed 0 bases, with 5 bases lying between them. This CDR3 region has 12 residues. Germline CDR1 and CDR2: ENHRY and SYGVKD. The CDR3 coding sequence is TGTGCCATCAAATTTAGCACAGATACGCAGTATTTT. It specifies CAIKFSTDTQYF.

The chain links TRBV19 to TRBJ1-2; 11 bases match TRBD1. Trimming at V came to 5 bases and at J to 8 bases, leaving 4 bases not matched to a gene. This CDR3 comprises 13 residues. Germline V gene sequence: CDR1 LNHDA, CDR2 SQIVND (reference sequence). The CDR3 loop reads CASSSRTGGGYTF. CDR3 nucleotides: TGTGCCAGTAGTTCCAGGACAGGGGGCGGCTACACCTTC.

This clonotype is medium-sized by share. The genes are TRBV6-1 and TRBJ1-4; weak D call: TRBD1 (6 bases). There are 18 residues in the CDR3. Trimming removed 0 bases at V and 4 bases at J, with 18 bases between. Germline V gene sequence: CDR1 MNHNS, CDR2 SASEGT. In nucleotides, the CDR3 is TGTGCCAGCAGTGAAGCAAGGACAGTTACCAGGGGTAATGAAAAACTGTTTTTT. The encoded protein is CASSEARTVTRGNEKLFF.

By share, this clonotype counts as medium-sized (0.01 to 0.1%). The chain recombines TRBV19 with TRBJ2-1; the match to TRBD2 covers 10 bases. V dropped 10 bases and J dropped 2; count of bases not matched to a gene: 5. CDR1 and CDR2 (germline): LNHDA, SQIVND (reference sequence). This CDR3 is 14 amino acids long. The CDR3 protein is CATRTSGTYNEQFF. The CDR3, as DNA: TGTGCCACAAGGACTAGCGGCACCTACAATGAGCAGTTCTTC.

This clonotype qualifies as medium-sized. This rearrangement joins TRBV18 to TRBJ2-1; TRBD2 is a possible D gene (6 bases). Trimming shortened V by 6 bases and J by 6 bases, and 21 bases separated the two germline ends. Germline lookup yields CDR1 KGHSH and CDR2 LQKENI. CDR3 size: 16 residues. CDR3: CASSQLGGTHGNEQFF. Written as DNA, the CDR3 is TGTGCCAGCTCGCAACTCGGCGGGACCCACGGCAATGAGCAGTTCTTC.

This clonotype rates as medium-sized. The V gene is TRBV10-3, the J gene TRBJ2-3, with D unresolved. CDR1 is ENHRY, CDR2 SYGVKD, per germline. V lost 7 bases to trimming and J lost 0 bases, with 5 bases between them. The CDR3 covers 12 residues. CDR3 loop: CAIKSSTDTQYF. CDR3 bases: TGTGCCATCAAATCTAGCACAGATACGCAGTATTTT.